The entry below gives a single T cell receptor beta chain sequence along with its context. The antigen is not known. These data originate in a study of blood T cells in healthy people across ages. Study-wide results and limits: The unsorted PBMCs prevented any conclusive comparison of naive versus antigen-experienced cells.

Donation came from healthy Caucasian individuals in Russia who were aged about 6 to 100. Germline V gene lookup returns CDR1 MNHEY and CDR2 SVGEGT. The CDR3 covers 16 residues. V dropped 0 bases and J dropped 0 bases, with 11 bases sitting between them. The authors ran a second PCR of about 7 to 11 cycles using a sample-barcoded 5' primer and a J-beta primer mix. MiXCR was run by TCRdb on the 5' RACE reads, yielding one entry per CDR3 protein. The sample lists fewer than 2,000,000 distinct CDR3 sequences, more than 35% occurring once. V is TRBV6-2 or TRBV6-3 and J is TRBJ1-1; maybe TRBD1 (6 bases). This TCR derives from a human donor in good health. Sequencing input: blood. The CDR3 spells CASSYSDRSMNTEAFF. The CDR3, as DNA: TGTGCCAGCAGTTACTCGGACAGATCCATGAACACTGAAGCTTTCTTT.